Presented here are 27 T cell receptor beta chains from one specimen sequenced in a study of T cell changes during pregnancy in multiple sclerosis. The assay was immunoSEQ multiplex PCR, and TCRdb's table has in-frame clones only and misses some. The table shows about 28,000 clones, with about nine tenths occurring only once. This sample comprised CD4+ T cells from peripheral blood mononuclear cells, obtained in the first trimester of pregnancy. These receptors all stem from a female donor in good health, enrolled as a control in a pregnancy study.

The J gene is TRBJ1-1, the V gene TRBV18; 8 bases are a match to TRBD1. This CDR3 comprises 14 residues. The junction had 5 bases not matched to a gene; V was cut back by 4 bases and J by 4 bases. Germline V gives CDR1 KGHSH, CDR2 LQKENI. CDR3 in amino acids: CASSHNRGGTEAFF. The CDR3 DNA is TGTGCCAGCTCACACAACAGGGGGGGCACTGAAGCTTTCTTT. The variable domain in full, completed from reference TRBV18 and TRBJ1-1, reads NAGVMQNPRHLVRRRGQEARLRCSPMKGHSHVYWYRQLPEEGLKFMVYLQKENIIDESGMPKERFSAEFPKEGPSILRIQQVVRGDSAAYFCASSHNRGGTEAFFGQGTRLTVV.

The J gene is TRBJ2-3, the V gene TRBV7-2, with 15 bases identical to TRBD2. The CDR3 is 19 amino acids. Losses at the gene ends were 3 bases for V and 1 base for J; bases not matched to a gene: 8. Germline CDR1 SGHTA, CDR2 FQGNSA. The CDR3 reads CASSLRGLAGGFGTDTQYF. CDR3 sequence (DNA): TGTGCCAGCAGCTTGCGGGGACTAGCGGGGGGATTTGGCACAGATACGCAGTATTTT.

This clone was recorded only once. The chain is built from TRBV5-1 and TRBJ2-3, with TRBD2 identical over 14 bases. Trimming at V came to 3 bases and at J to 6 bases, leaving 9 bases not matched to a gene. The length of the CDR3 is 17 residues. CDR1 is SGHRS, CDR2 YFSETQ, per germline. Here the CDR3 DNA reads TGCGCCAGCAGCTATCGGACTAGCGGGGGGTCCGGGGATACGCAGTATTTT. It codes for CASSYRTSGGSGDTQYF.

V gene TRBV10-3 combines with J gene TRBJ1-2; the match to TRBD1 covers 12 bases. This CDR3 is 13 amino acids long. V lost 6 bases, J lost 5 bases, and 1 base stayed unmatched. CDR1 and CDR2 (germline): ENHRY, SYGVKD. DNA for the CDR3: TGTGCCATCAGGGGACAGGGGGCTTATGGCTACACCTTC. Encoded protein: CAIRGQGAYGYTF.

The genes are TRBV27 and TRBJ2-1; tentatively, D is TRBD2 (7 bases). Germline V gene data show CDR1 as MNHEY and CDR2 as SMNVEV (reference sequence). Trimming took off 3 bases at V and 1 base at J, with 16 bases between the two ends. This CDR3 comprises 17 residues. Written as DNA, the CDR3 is TGTGCCAGCAGTTTGAGGGCGGGGGCCTTTTCCTACAATGAGCAGTTCTTC. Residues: CASSLRAGAFSYNEQFF.

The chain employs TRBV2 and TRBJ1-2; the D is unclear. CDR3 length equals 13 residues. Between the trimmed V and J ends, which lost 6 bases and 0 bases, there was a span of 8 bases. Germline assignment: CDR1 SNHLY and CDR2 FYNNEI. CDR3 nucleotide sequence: TGTGCCAGCAGGAGGGAAGCTAACTATGGCTACACCTTC. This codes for CASRREANYGYTF.

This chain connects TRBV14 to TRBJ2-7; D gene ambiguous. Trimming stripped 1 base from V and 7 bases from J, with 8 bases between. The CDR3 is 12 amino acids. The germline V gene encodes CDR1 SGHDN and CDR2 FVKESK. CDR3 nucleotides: TGTGCCAGCAGCCAAGGATGGGCGGAGCAGTACTTC. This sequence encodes CASSQGWAEQYF.

CDR3 loop: CASSPTGLAGGSHNEQFF. As DNA, the CDR3 is TGTGCCAGCTCACCGACGGGACTAGCGGGAGGGAGCCACAATGAGCAGTTCTTC. The chain couples TRBV18 to TRBJ2-1; 16 bases line up with TRBD2. CDR3 length equals 18 residues. From germline, CDR1 is KGHSH and CDR2 LQKENI. Trimming took 3 bases from V and 5 from J; bases not matched to a gene: 7.

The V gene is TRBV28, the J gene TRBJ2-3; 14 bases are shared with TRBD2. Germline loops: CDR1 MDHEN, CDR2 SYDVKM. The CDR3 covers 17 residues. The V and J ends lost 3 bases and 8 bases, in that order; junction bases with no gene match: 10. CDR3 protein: CASSFWATSGRETTQYF. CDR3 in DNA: TGTGCCAGCAGTTTCTGGGCGACTAGCGGGAGGGAGACTACGCAGTATTTT.

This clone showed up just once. CDR3 region: CASSPTGQDQPQHF. CDR3 coding DNA: TGTGCCAGCTCACCGACAGGGCAAGATCAGCCCCAGCATTTT. V gene TRBV18 combines with J gene TRBJ1-5, with TRBD1 identical over 7 bases. The trim removed 3 bases at V and 5 bases at J, leaving 4 bases unmatched. This CDR3 has 14 residues. Per the germline V gene, CDR1 is KGHSH and CDR2 is LQKENI. Together with reference TRBV18 and TRBJ1-5, the CDR3 gives the full variable domain: NAGVMQNPRHLVRRRGQEARLRCSPMKGHSHVYWYRQLPEEGLKFMVYLQKENIIDESGMPKERFSAEFPKEGPSILRIQQVVRGDSAAYFCASSPTGQDQPQHFGDGTRLSIL.

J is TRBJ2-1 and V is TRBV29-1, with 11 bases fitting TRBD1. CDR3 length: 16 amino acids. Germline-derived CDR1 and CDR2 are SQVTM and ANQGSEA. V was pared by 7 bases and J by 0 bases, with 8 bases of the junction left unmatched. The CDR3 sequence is CSALGDRGASYNEQFF. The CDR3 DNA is TGCAGCGCTCTCGGGGACAGGGGGGCCTCCTACAATGAGCAGTTCTTC.

In DNA form, the CDR3 reads TGTGCCAGCTCAGCCGGGACAGGGGATCAGCCCCAGCATTTT. This codes for CASSAGTGDQPQHF. The gene calls are TRBV18 and TRBJ1-5, with TRBD1 matching 10 bases. The V and J ends lost 5 bases and 5 bases, in that order; junction bases with no gene match: 3. This CDR3 contains 14 residues. The V gene's germline CDR1 is KGHSH and CDR2 LQKENI. The whole variable domain, filled in from reference TRBV18 and TRBJ1-5, reads NAGVMQNPRHLVRRRGQEARLRCSPMKGHSHVYWYRQLPEEGLKFMVYLQKENIIDESGMPKERFSAEFPKEGPSILRIQQVVRGDSAAYFCASSAGTGDQPQHFGDGTRLSIL.

CDR3 protein: CASSQGRNGYTF. Written as DNA, the CDR3 is TGTGCCAGCAGCCAGGGGCGCAATGGCTACACCTTC. V gene TRBV16 combines with J gene TRBJ1-2; tentatively, D is TRBD1 (5 bases). Per the germline V gene, CDR1 is KGHSY and CDR2 is FQNENV. CDR3 size: 12 residues. V was shortened by 3 bases and J by 6 bases, with 8 bases between the two germline ends.

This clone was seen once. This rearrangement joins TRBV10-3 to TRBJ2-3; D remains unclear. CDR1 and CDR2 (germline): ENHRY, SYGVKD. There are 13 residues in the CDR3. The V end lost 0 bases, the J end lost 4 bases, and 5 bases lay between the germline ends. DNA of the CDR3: TGTGCCATCAGTGAGTCGAACTCAGATACGCAGTATTTT. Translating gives CAISESNSDTQYF.

The CDR3 reads CAGGGELNTEAFF. Written as DNA, the CDR3 is TGTGCCGGTGGGGGGGAATTGAACACTGAAGCTTTCTTT. This chain links TRBV18 with TRBJ1-1; tentative D call: TRBD1 (5 bases). The CDR3 runs to 13 residues. The V gene lost 11 bases and the J gene lost 0 bases, with 13 bases spanning the gap. Germline loops: CDR1 KGHSH, CDR2 LQKENI.

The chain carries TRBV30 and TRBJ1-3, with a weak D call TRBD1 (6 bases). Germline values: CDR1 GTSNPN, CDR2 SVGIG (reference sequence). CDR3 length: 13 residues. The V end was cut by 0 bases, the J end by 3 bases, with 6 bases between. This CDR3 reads CAWSVQGGNTIYF. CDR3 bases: TGTGCCTGGAGTGTACAGGGTGGAAACACCATATATTTT.

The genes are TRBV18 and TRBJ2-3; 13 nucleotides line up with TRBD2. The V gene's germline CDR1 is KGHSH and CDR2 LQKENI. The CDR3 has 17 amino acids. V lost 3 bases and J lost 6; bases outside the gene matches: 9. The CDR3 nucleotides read TGTGCCAGCTCACCCCCGACTAGCGGGGGGTTATTGGATACGCAGTATTTT. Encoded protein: CASSPPTSGGLLDTQYF.

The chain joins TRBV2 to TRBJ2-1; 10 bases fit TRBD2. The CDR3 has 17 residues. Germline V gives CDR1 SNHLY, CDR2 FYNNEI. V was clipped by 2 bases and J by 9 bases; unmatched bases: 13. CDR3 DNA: TGTGCCAGCAGTGAATGGGTTAGCGGGAGGAGTTTAGGTGAGCAGTTCTTC. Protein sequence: CASSEWVSGRSLGEQFF. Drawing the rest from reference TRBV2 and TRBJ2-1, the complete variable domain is EPEVTQTPSHQVTQMGQEVILRCVPISNHLYFYWYRQILGQKVEFLVSFYNNEISEKSEIFDDQFSVERPDGSNFTLKIRSTKLEDSAMYFCASSEWVSGRSLGEQFFGPGTRLTVL.

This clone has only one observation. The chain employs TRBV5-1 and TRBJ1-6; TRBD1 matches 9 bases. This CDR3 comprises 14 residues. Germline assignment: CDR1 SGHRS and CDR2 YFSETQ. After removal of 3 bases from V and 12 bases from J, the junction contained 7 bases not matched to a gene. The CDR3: CASSWGQGEGPLHF. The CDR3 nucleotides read TGCGCCAGCAGCTGGGGACAGGGAGAGGGACCCCTCCACTTT.

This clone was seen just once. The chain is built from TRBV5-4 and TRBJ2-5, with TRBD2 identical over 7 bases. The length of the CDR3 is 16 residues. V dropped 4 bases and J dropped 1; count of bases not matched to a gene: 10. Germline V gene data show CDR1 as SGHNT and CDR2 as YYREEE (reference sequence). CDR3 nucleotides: TGTGCCAGCAGCGAAGAAGCGGGGCCAACCCAAGAGACCCAGTACTTC. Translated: CASSEEAGPTQETQYF.

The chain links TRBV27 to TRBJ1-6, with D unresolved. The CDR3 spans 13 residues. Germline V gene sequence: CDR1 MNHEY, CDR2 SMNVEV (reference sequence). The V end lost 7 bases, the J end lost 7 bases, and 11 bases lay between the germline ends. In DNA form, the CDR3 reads TGTGCCAGCACTGCAGGAAAAAATTCACCCCTCCACTTT. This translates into CASTAGKNSPLHF.

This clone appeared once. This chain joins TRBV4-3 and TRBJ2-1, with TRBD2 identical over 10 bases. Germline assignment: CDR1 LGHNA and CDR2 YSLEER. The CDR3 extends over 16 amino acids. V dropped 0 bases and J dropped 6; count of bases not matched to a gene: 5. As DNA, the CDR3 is TGCGCCAGCAGCCAAGATAGTACTAGCGGGACCAATGAGCAGTTCTTC. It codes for CASSQDSTSGTNEQFF.

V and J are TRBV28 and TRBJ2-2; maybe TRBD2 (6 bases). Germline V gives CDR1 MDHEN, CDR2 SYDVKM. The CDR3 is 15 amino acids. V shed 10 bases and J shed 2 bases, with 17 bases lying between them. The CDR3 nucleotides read TGTGCCATTGCGCGGGGCGGCTTAAACACCGGGGAGCTGTTTTTT. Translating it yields CAIARGGLNTGELFF.

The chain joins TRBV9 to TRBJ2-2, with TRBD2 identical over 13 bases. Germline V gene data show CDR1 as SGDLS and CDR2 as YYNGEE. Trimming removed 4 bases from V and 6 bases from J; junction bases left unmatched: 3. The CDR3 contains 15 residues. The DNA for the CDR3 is TGTGCCAGCAGCACTAGCGGGGGGGCCGCCGGGGAGCTGTTTTTT. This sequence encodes CASSTSGGAAGELFF.

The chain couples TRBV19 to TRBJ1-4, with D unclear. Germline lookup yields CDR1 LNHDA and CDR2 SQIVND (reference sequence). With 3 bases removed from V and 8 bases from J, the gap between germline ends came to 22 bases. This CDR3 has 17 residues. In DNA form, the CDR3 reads TGTGCCAGTAGTATGATCCGCTTGAGGGAAGAAGGGGAAAAACTGTTTTTT. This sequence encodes CASSMIRLREEGEKLFF.

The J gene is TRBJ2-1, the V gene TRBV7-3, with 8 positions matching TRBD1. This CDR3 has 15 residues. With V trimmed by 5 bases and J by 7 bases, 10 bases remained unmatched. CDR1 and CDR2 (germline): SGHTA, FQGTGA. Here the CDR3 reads CASSPPGGAGNEQFF. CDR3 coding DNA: TGTGCCAGCAGCCCCCCAGGGGGCGCGGGGAATGAGCAGTTCTTC. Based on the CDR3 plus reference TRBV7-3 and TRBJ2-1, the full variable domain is GAGVSQTPSNKVTEKGKYVELRCDPISGHTALYWYRQSLGQGPEFLIYFQGTGAADDSGLPNDRFFAVRPEGSVSTLKIQRTERGDSAVYLCASSPPGGAGNEQFFGPGTRLTVL.

The CDR3 DNA sequence: TGTGCCTGGAGGGTTTTTACAGGGGCCAACACCGGGGAGCTGTTTTTT. Amino acids: CAWRVFTGANTGELFF. The genes are TRBV30 and TRBJ2-2, with 7 nucleotides matching TRBD1. Per the germline V gene, CDR1 is GTSNPN and CDR2 is SVGIG (reference sequence). The CDR3 spans 16 residues. The V and J ends lost 3 bases and 2 bases, in that order; junction bases with no gene match: 9.